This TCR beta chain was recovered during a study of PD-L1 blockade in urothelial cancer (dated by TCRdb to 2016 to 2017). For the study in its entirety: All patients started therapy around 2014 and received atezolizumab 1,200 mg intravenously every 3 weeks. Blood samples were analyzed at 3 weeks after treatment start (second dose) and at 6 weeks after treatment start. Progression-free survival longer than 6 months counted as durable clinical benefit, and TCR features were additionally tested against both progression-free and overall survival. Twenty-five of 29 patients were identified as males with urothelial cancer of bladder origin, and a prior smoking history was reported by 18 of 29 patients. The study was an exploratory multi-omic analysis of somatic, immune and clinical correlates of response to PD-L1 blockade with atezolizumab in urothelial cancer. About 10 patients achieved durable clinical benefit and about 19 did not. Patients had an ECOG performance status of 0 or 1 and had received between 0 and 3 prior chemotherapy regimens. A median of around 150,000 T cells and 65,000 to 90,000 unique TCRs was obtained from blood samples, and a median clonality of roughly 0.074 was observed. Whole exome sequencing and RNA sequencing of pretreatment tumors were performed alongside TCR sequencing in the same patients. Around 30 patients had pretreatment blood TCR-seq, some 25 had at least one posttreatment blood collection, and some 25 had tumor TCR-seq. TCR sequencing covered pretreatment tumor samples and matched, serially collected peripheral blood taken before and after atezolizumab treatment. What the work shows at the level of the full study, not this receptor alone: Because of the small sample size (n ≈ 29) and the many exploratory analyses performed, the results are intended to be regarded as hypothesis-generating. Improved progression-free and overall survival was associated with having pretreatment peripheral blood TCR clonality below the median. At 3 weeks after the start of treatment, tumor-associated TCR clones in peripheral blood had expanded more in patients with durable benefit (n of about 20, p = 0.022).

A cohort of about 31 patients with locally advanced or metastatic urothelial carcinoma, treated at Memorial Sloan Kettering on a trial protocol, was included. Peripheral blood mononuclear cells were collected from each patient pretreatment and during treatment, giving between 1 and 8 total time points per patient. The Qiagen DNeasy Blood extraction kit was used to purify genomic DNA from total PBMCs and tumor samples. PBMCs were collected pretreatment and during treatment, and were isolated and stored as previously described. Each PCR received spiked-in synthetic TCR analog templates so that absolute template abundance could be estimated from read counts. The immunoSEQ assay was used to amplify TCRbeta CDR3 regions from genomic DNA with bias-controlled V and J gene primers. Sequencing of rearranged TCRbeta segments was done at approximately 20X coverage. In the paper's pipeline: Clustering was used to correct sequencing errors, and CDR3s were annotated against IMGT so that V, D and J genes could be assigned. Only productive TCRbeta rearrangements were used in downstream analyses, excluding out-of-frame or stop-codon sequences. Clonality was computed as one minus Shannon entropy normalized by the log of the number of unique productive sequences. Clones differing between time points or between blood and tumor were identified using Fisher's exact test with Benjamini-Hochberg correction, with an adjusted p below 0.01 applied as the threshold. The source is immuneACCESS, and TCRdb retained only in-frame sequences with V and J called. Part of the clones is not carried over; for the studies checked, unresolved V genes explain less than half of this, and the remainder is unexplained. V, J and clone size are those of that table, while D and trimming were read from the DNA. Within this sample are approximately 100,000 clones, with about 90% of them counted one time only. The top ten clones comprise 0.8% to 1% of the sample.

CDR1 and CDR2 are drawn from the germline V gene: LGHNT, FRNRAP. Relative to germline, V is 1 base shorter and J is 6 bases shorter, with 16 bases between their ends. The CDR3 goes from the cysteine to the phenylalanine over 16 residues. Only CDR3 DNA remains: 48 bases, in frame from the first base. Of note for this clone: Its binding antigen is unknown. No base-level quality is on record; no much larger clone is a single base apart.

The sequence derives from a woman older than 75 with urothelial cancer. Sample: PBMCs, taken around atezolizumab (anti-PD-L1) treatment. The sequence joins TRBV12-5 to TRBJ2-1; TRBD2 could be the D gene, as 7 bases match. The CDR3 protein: CASGLGGGLRGNEQFF. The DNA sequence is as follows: TGTGCTAGTGGTTTGGGGGGGGGCCTTAGGGGCAATGAGCAGTTCTTC.